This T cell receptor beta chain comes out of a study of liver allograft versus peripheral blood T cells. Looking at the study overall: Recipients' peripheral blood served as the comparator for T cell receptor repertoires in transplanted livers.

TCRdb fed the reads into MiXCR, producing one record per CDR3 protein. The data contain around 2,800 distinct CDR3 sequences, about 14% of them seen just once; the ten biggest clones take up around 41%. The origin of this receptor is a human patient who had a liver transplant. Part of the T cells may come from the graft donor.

Here the CDR3 DNA reads TGTGCCATCAGTGAGACCGGGACGGTCTATGGCTACACCTTC. It translates to CAISETGTVYGYTF. The chain is built from TRBV10-3 and TRBJ1-2; tentative D call: TRBD1 (5 bases). V was clipped by 2 bases and J by 4 bases, with 11 bases between them. The CDR3 extends over 14 amino acids. CDR1 is ENHRY, CDR2 SYGVKD, per germline.